The T cell receptor (beta chain) described here comes from a study of CD8+ T cells in alopecia areata. Study overall: Treated patients were dosed with oral tofacitinib, taking 5 to 10 mg twice daily. Study results and limitations: Mice gave a clearer picture of TCR sharing than patients did, possibly for HLA-related reasons. Among the 100 top clones, expanded CD8+ clones, like scalp clonality, were significantly decreased by tofacitinib.

Sequencing used cDNA as its template, made by extracting RNA and reverse transcribing it. Data came from immunoSEQ multiplex PCR; TCRdb stores just in-frame clones and leaves some out. The sample records more than 200,000 clones, approximately 72% being singletons. This CDR3 comprises 13 residues. Unmatched junction bases numbered 6, after V lost 6 bases and J lost 1 base. Germline values: CDR1 SQVTM, CDR2 ANQGSEA. Treatment denoted: oral pan-JAK inhibitor, 5-10 mg twice daily. Concerning this clone itself: As yet, its antigen is unknown.

The rearrangement links TRBV29-1 to TRBJ2-7, with 7 bases matching TRBD1. The sequencing here drew on CD4+ T cells sorted from blood, taken at approximately week 45, from a patient treated with tofacitinib. The clonotype was recovered from a human donor with alopecia areata. In DNA form, the CDR3 reads TGCAGCGTACAGGGGCCAATTTCCTACGAGCAGTACTTC. This translates into CSVQGPISYEQYF.